This TCR beta chain was observed in a study of regulatory T cells in long-lasting Graves disease. In germline, CDR1 is KGHSH, CDR2 LQKENI. The CDR3 spans 15 residues. V lost 3 bases and J 0 bases, leaving 11 bases between the germline ends. For TCR beta, libraries came from iRepertoire HTBI primers and Arm-PCR of CDR3 regions. TCRdb recomputed calls from the multiplex PCR reads with MiXCR, one row per CDR3 protein. The sample carries 440,000 or so distinct CDR3 sequences, around 15% recorded once. Time point denoted: newly diagnosed GD, antithyroid drugs for less than 3 months. Extracted RNA from PBMCs served as the source of the TCR library. This clonotype appeared many times. This sample also belongs to another study, concerning T cells in Graves' hyperthyroidism and ophthalmopathy. That work contributes: Each diagnosis drew on symptoms, thyroxine, TRAb, thyroid ultrasound and orbital computed tomography findings.

The V and J genes are TRBV18 and TRBJ1-1; possibly TRBD1 for D (5 bases). The source is a woman aged 30 to 39 with Graves disease. Source: peripheral blood mononuclear cells (PBMCs), taken at new diagnosis, from a patient treated with antithyroid drugs. The CDR3 region has the DNA TGTGCCAGCTCACCGGTCGAGGGGATGAACACTGAAGCTTTCTTT. It translates to CASSPVEGMNTEAFF.